The clone carrying this TCR beta chain occurred many times. Its antigen is unidentified. From genomic DNA, TCR beta CDR3 was amplified by two-round multiplex PCR. Round one of PCR was performed, and it used primers specific to each TRBV and TRBJ gene. MiXCR, applied by TCRdb to the multiplex PCR reads, yields one record per CDR3 protein. The table records more than 15,000 distinct CDR3 sequences, 17% of them present only once. This entry belongs to a study of prognosis after radiotherapy for stage I lung cancer. For the study at large: Participants consisted of stage I non-small cell lung cancer patients, who were enrolled between April 2018 and 2019.

On two occasions, one at each of two time points, 6 to 6.5 milliliters of peripheral blood were drawn. Study-level results: Stereotactic body radiation therapy was followed by a fall in unique TCR clone counts, with a median of approximately 10,000 versus 7,000.

CDR1 is MNHEY and CDR2 is SVGEGT in the germline V gene. V lost 0 bases, J lost 5 bases, and 22 bases stayed unmatched. CDR3 length equals 22 residues. The chain uses TRBV6-2 or TRBV6-3 and TRBJ2-5; 12 bases are shared with TRBD2. Sample: PBMCs, taken before or after stereotactic body radiation therapy (not recorded which). This TCR came from a donor of 50 years or more with non-small cell lung cancer. The CDR3 coding sequence is TGTGCCAGCAGTTACTCGATAAGCTCGGGACTAGCGGGTATAGCCTACGTGGAGACCCAGTACTTC. Translated: CASSYSISSGLAGIAYVETQYF.